The 26 T cell receptor beta chains listed next were all sequenced from one sample in a study of T cells in Graves' hyperthyroidism and ophthalmopathy. RNA transcripts gave rise to amplified TCR beta CDR3 regions. The HTBI primer set drove a first-round RT-PCR of the TCR CDR3. Each CDR3 protein gets one entry after TCRdb re-called the multiplex PCR reads with MiXCR. The sample shows some 400,000 distinct CDR3 sequences, roughly 12% of them seen only once. The source material was blood. The receptors were gathered from a man aged 25 to 45 with Graves' hyperthyroidism that later progressed to Graves' ophthalmopathy.

This clonotype was seen a handful of times. The rearrangement uses TRBV4-1 and TRBJ1-2; D unresolved. V was pared by 2 bases and J by 7 bases, with 11 bases between. This CDR3 has 13 amino acids. Germline assignment: CDR1 MGHRA and CDR2 YSYEKL. The CDR3 reads CASSQSFRGGYTF. In DNA form, the CDR3 reads TGCGCCAGCAGCCAATCCTTTCGGGGTGGCTACACCTTC.

This clonotype was found many times. The J gene is TRBJ2-7, the V gene TRBV20-1; D gene uncertain. The ends were cut back, 2 bases at V and 0 bases at J, with 8 bases in the middle. The CDR3 runs 13 residues. Germline assignment: CDR1 DFQATT and CDR2 SNEGSKA (reference sequence). In nucleotides, the CDR3 is TGCAGTGCTAGAATGCCCCACTCCTACGAGCAGTACTTC. It encodes CSARMPHSYEQYF.

This clonotype has a count of ten or more. This chain connects TRBV7-8 to TRBJ2-7, with 12 positions matching TRBD2. The CDR3 covers 17 residues. Trimming took 3 bases from V and 5 from J; bases not matched to a gene: 11. Per the germline V gene, CDR1 is SGHVS and CDR2 is FQNEAQ. The CDR3 spells CASSFRPSGGALNEQYF. CDR3 DNA: TGTGCCAGCAGCTTCCGCCCTAGCGGGGGGGCCCTCAACGAGCAGTACTTC.

This clonotype was recorded a few times. This rearrangement joins TRBV25-1 to TRBJ1-2; tentatively, D is TRBD1 (5 bases). The V end lost 1 base, the J end lost 4 bases, and 10 bases lay between the germline ends. The germline gives CDR1 MGHDK, CDR2 SYGVNS. The length of the CDR3 is 14 residues. CDR3 DNA: TGTGCCAGCAGTGAATCGCCAGGGCTCTATGGCTACACCTTC. Protein sequence: CASSESPGLYGYTF.

The J gene is TRBJ1-5, the V gene TRBV19, with D possibly being TRBD1 (6 bases). V was trimmed by 1 base and J by 2 bases, leaving 9 bases between them. Germline V gene sequence: CDR1 LNHDA, CDR2 SQIVND (reference sequence). The CDR3 is 15 residues long. CDR3 bases: TGTGCCAGTAGTATAGGGACAGCGCGCAATCAGCCCCAGCATTTT. This gives the protein CASSIGTARNQPQHF. Drawing the rest from reference TRBV19 and TRBJ1-5, the complete variable domain is DGGITQSPKYLFRKEGQNVTLSCEQNLNHDAMYWYRQDPGQGLRLIYYSQIVNDFQKGDIAEGYSVSREKKESFPLTVTSAQKNPTAFYLCASSIGTARNQPQHFGDGTRLSIL.

This clonotype was recorded at least ten times. The V gene is TRBV6-1, the J gene TRBJ2-7, with D perhaps assigned TRBD1 or TRBD2 (6 bases each). V shed 6 bases and J shed 3 bases, with 15 bases lying between them. In germline, CDR1 is MNHNS, CDR2 SASEGT. The CDR3 contains 14 residues. This CDR3 is CASREGDHDYEQYF. CDR3 nucleotides: TGTGCCAGCAGGGAGGGGGACCACGACTACGAGCAGTACTTC.

This clonotype was recorded many times. The chain is built from TRBV7-9 and TRBJ1-4; D is unclear. Germline CDR1 is SEHNR and CDR2 is FQNEAQ (reference sequence). The CDR3 has 13 residues. The ends were cut back, 6 bases at V and 8 bases at J, with 13 bases in the middle. This CDR3 reads CASSSIPREKLFF. Written as DNA, the CDR3 is TGTGCCAGCAGTTCTATACCCCGGGAAAAACTGTTTTTT.

This clonotype occurred many times. V usage is TRBV7-8 and J usage is TRBJ2-5, with 10 bases matching TRBD1. The V and J ends lost 5 bases and 4 bases, in that order; junction bases with no gene match: 7. CDR3 length: 15 residues. The germline V gene has CDR1 SGHVS and CDR2 FQNEAQ. Here the CDR3 reads CASSPWTGGGETQYF. Here the CDR3 DNA reads TGTGCCAGCAGCCCGTGGACAGGGGGGGGAGAGACCCAGTACTTC.

A word on this clonotype: A much larger clone sits a single nucleotide away, making a read error possible. The rearrangement links TRBV7-6 to TRBJ2-1; D unresolved. CDR1 is SGHVS and CDR2 is FNYEAQ in the germline V gene. Trimming removed 4 bases from V and 4 bases from J, with 14 bases in between. The CDR3 is 15 residues long. CDR3 amino acids: CASSSPEGRYNEQFF. In nucleotides, the CDR3 is TGTGCCAGCAGCTCCCCCGAAGGTCGATACAATGAGCAGTTCTTC.

The V gene is TRBV6-1, the J gene TRBJ2-3, with TRBD2 identical over 9 bases. The germline gives CDR1 MNHNS, CDR2 SASEGT. This CDR3 spans 16 amino acids. V shed 2 bases and J 5 bases; nucleotides not matched to a gene: 8. The CDR3 region is CASSELAGGLVDTQYF. For the CDR3, the DNA is TGTGCCAGCAGTGAACTTGCGGGGGGGCTAGTAGATACGCAGTATTTT.

Concerning this clonotype: Just one base apart from a much larger clone, this may be a read error. The chain employs TRBV6-1 and TRBJ2-3, with 7 bases fitting TRBD1. CDR3 length: 15 amino acids. Germline values: CDR1 MNHNS, CDR2 SASEGT. The CDR3 protein is CASTEADRATDTQYF. The CDR3 nucleotides read TGTGCCAGCACTGAAGCCGACAGGGCCACAGATACGCAGTATTTT.

This clonotype was picked up many times. The chain uses TRBV5-1 and TRBJ1-2; D gene unclear. V lost 2 bases and J lost 4, with 15 bases in between. The CDR3 has 15 residues. The germline V gene encodes CDR1 SGHRS and CDR2 YFSETQ. The DNA for the CDR3 is TGCGCCAGCAGCTTTGCGACTGGGCCTAGCTATGGCTACACCTTC. Translating gives CASSFATGPSYGYTF.

Comments on this clonotype: A read error may explain this, as a much larger clone is one base away. V usage is TRBV18 and J usage is TRBJ1-3, with unresolved D. In germline, CDR1 is KGHSH, CDR2 LQKENI. With 0 bases removed from V and 1 base from J, the gap between germline ends came to 7 bases. The CDR3 sequence is 15 residues long. Here the CDR3 DNA reads TGTGCCAGCTCACCACCACGTCAGTCTGGAAACACCATATATTTT. Translated: CASSPPRQSGNTIYF.

This chain links TRBV10-3 with TRBJ2-5; D is uncertain. This CDR3 contains 12 residues. Germline CDR1 reads ENHRY; CDR2 reads SYGVKD. Between the trimmed V and J ends, which lost 3 bases and 11 bases, there was a span of 13 bases. CDR3 DNA: TGTGCCATCAGTGAAGGCAGGCCGCAACAGTACTTC. This encodes CAISEGRPQQYF.

This clonotype has a count of ten or more. The chain joins TRBV2 to TRBJ2-5, with a possible D match to TRBD2 (5 bases). CDR3 length: 14 amino acids. V shed 8 bases and J shed 0 bases, with 13 bases lying between them. The germline gives CDR1 SNHLY, CDR2 FYNNEI. CDR3 DNA sequence: TGTGCCAGCGATCGGTCGGGGTACCAAGAGACCCAGTACTTC. Its protein product is CASDRSGYQETQYF. Looking up the rest from reference TRBV2 and TRBJ2-5 gives the full variable domain: EPEVTQTPSHQVTQMGQEVILRCVPISNHLYFYWYRQILGQKVEFLVSFYNNEISEKSEIFDDQFSVERPDGSNFTLKIRSTKLEDSAMYFCASDRSGYQETQYFGPGTRLLVL.

The table lists this clonotype with many counts. The chain is built from TRBV6-1 and TRBJ2-1, with D perhaps TRBD1 or TRBD2 (5 bases each). Trimming shortened V by 1 base and J by 12 bases, and 10 bases separated the two germline ends. The CDR3 has 12 amino acids. Germline CDR1 reads MNHNS; CDR2 reads SASEGT. The CDR3 DNA sequence: TGTGCCAGCAGTGAAGGGGGGTTCGGGCAGTTCTTC. As protein: CASSEGGFGQFF.

This clonotype was recorded at least ten times. This sequence joins TRBV7-2 and TRBJ2-3; maybe TRBD2 (7 bases). The germline V and J ends were trimmed by 8 bases and 1 base, with 13 bases remaining between them. Germline CDR1 SGHTA, CDR2 FQGNSA. CDR3 length: 14 amino acids. The CDR3 DNA reads TGTGCCAGCGGCGCGGGGGCGCGCACAGATACGCAGTATTTT. It is translated as CASGAGARTDTQYF.

This clonotype was seen many times. The chain has TRBV6-9 and TRBJ2-5; TRBD1 matches 7 bases. From germline, CDR1 is MNHGY and CDR2 SVAAGI. With 5 bases clipped from V and 4 bases from J, the junction kept 16 bases outside the gene matches. The CDR3 loop spans 17 amino acids. Here the CDR3 DNA reads TGTGCCAGCAGTCCGAACGTAAAAGGGGGCATTACAGAGACCCAGTACTTC. Protein product: CASSPNVKGGITETQYF.

This chain connects TRBV24-1 to TRBJ2-2; perhaps TRBD2 as D (7 bases). Germline CDR1 reads KGHDR; CDR2 reads SFDVKD. This CDR3 has 17 residues. V gave up 0 bases and J gave up 3 bases, with 13 bases separating them. In DNA form, the CDR3 reads TGTGCCACCAGTGATTTGAACGGGGGGCAGGACACCGGGGAGCTGTTTTTT. Residues: CATSDLNGGQDTGELFF.

The sample holds a few counts of this clonotype. V usage is TRBV28 and J usage is TRBJ2-4; TRBD1 aligns across 10 bases. The ends lost 6 bases at V and 1 base at J; junction bases unmatched: 6. The germline V gene has CDR1 MDHEN and CDR2 SYDVKM. The CDR3 covers 16 residues. The CDR3 is CASSGGQGIAKNIQYF. In DNA form, the CDR3 reads TGTGCCAGCAGCGGGGGACAGGGGATTGCCAAAAACATTCAGTACTTC.

The V gene is TRBV20-1, the J gene TRBJ1-2; D is undetermined. In germline, CDR1 is DFQATT, CDR2 SNEGSKA (reference sequence). The CDR3 sequence is 10 residues long. The V end lost 5 bases, the J end lost 5 bases, and 6 bases lay between the germline ends. The CDR3 DNA follows: TGCAGTGCTCTGACGTATGGCTACACCTTC. Protein: CSALTYGYTF.

This clonotype was counted many times. The V call is TRBV5-6, the J call TRBJ1-2; tentative D call: TRBD1 (5 bases). V shed 6 bases and J shed 5 bases, with 17 bases lying between them. There are 14 residues in the CDR3. In germline, CDR1 is SGHDT, CDR2 YYEEEE. As DNA, the CDR3 is TGTGCCAGCAACAGCCCCGGGGACGGGTATGGCTACACCTTC. It encodes CASNSPGDGYGYTF.

With respect to this clonotype: One base away lies a much larger clone, so this may be a sequencing read error. The chain joins TRBV28 to TRBJ2-7; D unclear. Germline assignment: CDR1 MDHEN and CDR2 SYDVKM. This CDR3 comprises 11 residues. DNA of the CDR3: TGTGCCAGCAGTTTTGAGTACGAGCAGCACTTC. Its protein is CASSFEYEQHF.

This clonotype was found many times. The V gene is TRBV12-3 or TRBV12-4, the J gene TRBJ2-1; D possibly matches TRBD1 or TRBD2 (6 bases each). With 5 bases removed from V and 7 bases from J, the gap between germline ends came to 15 bases. The CDR3 covers 14 residues. In nucleotides, the CDR3 is TGTGCCAGCAGTCCACTAGAAGGGGGGAATGAGCAGTTCTTC. It codes for CASSPLEGGNEQFF.

This clonotype was observed many times. The chain combines TRBV25-1 with TRBJ1-1, with D hard to call. V lost 2 bases, J lost 1 base, and 11 bases lay in between. Germline V gene sequence: CDR1 MGHDK, CDR2 SYGVNS. This CDR3 spans 15 amino acids. CDR3 in amino acids: CASSEPAGENTEAFF. DNA of the CDR3: TGTGCCAGCAGTGAACCCGCCGGGGAGAACACTGAAGCTTTCTTT.

The rearrangement joins TRBV19 to TRBJ1-2; D gene ambiguous. This CDR3 is 12 amino acids long. Trimming removed 6 bases from V and 7 bases from J, with 12 bases in between. Germline CDR1 reads LNHDA; CDR2 reads SQIVND (reference sequence). As DNA, the CDR3 is TGTGCCAGTAGCCCTCAGGAGGCTGGCTACACCTTC. Translated, it gives CASSPQEAGYTF.